This TCR beta chain was sequenced during a study of cytomegalovirus exposure and HLA in healthy donors. PCR employed 60 Vbeta and 13 Jbeta primers. Profiling relied on immunoSEQ multiplex PCR, and the TCRdb table lists in-frame clones only, not all of them. This table holds 160,000 or so clones, 80% to 90% found once. The sequence was obtained from a man younger than 35 in good health and CMV-seronegative. Sample: PBMCs.

The CDR3 is CASSSAGTGIMSTEAFF. DNA of the CDR3: TGTGCCAGCAGTTCTGCCGGCACAGGGATAATGAGCACTGAAGCTTTCTTT. The J gene is TRBJ1-1, the V gene TRBV27, with D tentatively TRBD1 (6 bases). The V end was cut by 4 bases, the J end by 4 bases, with 22 bases between. Germline values: CDR1 MNHEY, CDR2 SMNVEV (reference sequence). The CDR3 runs 17 residues.